This T cell receptor (beta chain) is from a study of T cell responses to AZD1222 COVID-19 vaccine. The germline V gene encodes CDR1 SGHVS and CDR2 FQNEAQ. V lost 4 bases to trimming and J lost 4 bases, with 14 bases between them. The CDR3 is made up of 16 amino acids. Some clones are missing from TCRdb's copy, which holds only in-frame ones; the method was immunoSEQ multiplex PCR. The table includes around 72,000 clones, roughly 82% detected once. The J gene is TRBJ2-6, the V gene TRBV7-8; no reliable D call. The clonotype originates from an adult in good health. This specimen was peripheral blood, taken on day 0 of AZD1222 vaccination. The DNA for the CDR3 is TGTGCCAGCAGCTCCGGAACCGAGCCAGGGGCCAACGTCCTGACTTTC. Protein sequence: CASSSGTEPGANVLTF.